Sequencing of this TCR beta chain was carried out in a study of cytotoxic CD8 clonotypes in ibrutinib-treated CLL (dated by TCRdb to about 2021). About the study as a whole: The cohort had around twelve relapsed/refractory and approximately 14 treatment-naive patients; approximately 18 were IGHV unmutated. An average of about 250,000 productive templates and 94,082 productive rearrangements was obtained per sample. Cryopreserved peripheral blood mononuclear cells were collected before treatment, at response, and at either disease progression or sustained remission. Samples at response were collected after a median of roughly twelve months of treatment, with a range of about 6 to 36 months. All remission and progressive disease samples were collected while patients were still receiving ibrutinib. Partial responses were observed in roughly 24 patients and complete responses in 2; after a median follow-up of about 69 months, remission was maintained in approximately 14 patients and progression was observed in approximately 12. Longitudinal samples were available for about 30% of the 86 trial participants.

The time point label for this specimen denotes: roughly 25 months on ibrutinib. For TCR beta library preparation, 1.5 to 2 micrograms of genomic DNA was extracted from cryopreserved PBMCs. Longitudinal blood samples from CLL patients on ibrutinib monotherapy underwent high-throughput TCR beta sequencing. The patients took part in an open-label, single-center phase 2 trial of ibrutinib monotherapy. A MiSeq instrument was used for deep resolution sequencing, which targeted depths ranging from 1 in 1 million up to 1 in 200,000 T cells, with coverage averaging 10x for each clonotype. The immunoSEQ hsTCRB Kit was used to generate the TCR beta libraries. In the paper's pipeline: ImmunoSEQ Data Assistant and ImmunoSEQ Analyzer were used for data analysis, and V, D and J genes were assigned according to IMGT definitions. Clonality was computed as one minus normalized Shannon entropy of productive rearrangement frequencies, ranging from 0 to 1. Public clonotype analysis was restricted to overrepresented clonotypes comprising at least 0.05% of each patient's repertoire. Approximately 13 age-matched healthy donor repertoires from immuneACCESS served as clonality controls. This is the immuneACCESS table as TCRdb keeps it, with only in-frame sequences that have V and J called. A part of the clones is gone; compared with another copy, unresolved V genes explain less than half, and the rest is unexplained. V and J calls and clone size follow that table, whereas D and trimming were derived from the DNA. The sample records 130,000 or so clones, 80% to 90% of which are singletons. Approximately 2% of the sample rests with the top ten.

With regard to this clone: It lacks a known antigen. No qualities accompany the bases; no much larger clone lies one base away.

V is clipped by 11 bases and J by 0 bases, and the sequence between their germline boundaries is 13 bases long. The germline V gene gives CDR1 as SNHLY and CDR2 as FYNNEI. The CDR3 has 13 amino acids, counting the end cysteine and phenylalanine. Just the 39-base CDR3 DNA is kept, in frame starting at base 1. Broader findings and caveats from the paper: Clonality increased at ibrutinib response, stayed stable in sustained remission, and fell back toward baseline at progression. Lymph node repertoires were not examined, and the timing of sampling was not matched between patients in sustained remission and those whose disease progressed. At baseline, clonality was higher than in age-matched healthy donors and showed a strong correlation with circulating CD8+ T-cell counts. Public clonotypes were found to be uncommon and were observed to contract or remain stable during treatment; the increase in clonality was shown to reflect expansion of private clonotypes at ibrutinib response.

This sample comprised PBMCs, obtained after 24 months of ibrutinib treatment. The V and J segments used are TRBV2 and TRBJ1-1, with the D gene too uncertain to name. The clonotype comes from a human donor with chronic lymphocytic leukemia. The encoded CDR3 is CASNSFMNTEAFF. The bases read TGTGCCTCCAACAGCTTTATGAACACTGAAGCTTTCTTT.